Listed below are T cell receptor beta chains from one sample, sequenced in a study of T cell changes during pregnancy in multiple sclerosis. Generated by immunoSEQ multiplex PCR, the TCRdb table keeps only in-frame clones and is missing some. The sample consists of about 21,000 clones, about nine tenths of them appearing once. Sequencing used CD8+ T cells from peripheral blood mononuclear cells, obtained after pregnancy. These receptors all come from a female donor in good health, enrolled as a control in a pregnancy study. CDR3s include the opening cysteine and the closing phenylalanine or tryptophan. The D gene is left open where the match is weak. Size values are once, few and many counts, or a class for expanded clones, and some rows have none.

clone_size j_call d_call v_call cdr3_aa cdr3_nt
- TRBJ2-7 TRBD2 TRBV13 CASSLSSGTRQWEQYF TGTGCCAGCAGCTTAAGTAGCGGGACAAGGCAGTGGGAGCAGTACTTC
- TRBJ2-1 - TRBV6-5 CASSYVGEGNEQFF TGTGCCAGCAGTTACGTGGGAGAGGGCAATGAGCAGTTCTTC
- TRBJ2-3 - TRBV9 CASSVGSSVGDTQYF TGTGCCAGCAGCGTAGGCAGTAGCGTAGGGGATACGCAGTATTTT
- TRBJ2-3 - TRBV7-9 CASSLVSETDTQYF TGTGCCAGCAGCTTAGTGTCTGAGACAGATACGCAGTATTTT
once TRBJ2-3 TRBD1 TRBV7-2 CASSLTGTGGLDTQYF TGTGCCAGCAGTTTAACCGGGACAGGGGGCTTAGATACGCAGTATTTT
once TRBJ1-1 - TRBV2 CASRQRDTEAFF TGTGCCAGCAGACAGAGGGACACTGAAGCTTTCTTT
- TRBJ2-3 TRBD2 TRBV19 CASSITSGTTDTQYF TGTGCCAGTAGTATAACTAGCGGGACTACAGATACGCAGTATTTT
- TRBJ2-1 - TRBV19 CASVPDSSYNEQFF TGTGCCAGTGTTCCTGATAGCTCCTACAATGAGCAGTTCTTC
once TRBJ1-1 - TRBV6-6 CASSYQAEAFF TGTGCCAGCAGTTACCAGGCGGAAGCTTTCTTT
once TRBJ2-7 TRBD1 TRBV19 CASSLPGQGNYEQYF TGTGCCAGTAGTCTACCGGGACAGGGTAACTACGAGCAGTACTTC
- TRBJ1-6 - TRBV19 CASEPTAGEAPLHF TGTGCCAGCGAACCGACAGCCGGTGAGGCACCCCTCCACTTT
- TRBJ2-1 - TRBV2 CASIGSGDPYNEQFF TGTGCCAGCATAGGGAGCGGTGACCCCTACAATGAGCAGTTCTTC
- TRBJ2-7 - TRBV9 CASSFPPDTPTYEQYF TGTGCCAGCAGCTTCCCCCCCGATACTCCAACCTACGAGCAGTACTTC
- TRBJ1-4 - TRBV21-1 CASSKWGLGEKLFF TGTGCCAGCAGCAAGTGGGGGCTCGGTGAAAAACTGTTTTTT
- TRBJ2-7 TRBD2 TRBV2 CASSEVASGGDYEQYF TGTGCCAGCAGTGAAGTGGCCAGCGGGGGGGATTACGAGCAGTACTTC
- TRBJ1-2 - TRBV5-1 CASSPWLAQRWYGYTF TGCGCCAGCAGCCCTTGGCTGGCCCAGCGCTGGTATGGCTACACCTTC
- TRBJ1-3 TRBD1 TRBV6-5 CASSYTDRGSGNTIYF TGTGCCAGCAGTTACACCGACAGGGGCTCTGGAAACACCATATATTTT
- TRBJ2-3 - TRBV29-1 CSAGTSTDTQYF TGCAGCGCAGGGACTAGCACAGATACGCAGTATTTT
- TRBJ2-7 - TRBV5-6 CASSLGGEGVYEQYF TGTGCCAGCAGCTTGGGCGGGGAAGGGGTCTACGAGCAGTACTTC
- TRBJ1-4 - TRBV27 CASSLWPMDEKLFF TGTGCCAGCAGTTTGTGGCCGATGGATGAAAAACTGTTTTTT
once TRBJ2-1 - TRBV6-5 CASSYFADYNEQFF TGTGCCAGCAGTTACTTTGCGGACTACAATGAGCAGTTCTTC
- TRBJ1-1 TRBD1 TRBV9 CASSPQGGTEAFF TGTGCCAGCAGCCCACAGGGGGGCACTGAAGCTTTCTTT
- TRBJ2-7 TRBD2 TRBV7-2 CASSFWGGTSNYEQYF TGTGCCAGCAGCTTCTGGGGGGGGACTTCCAACTACGAGCAGTACTTC
once TRBJ2-1 TRBD2 TRBV4-1 CASSPLAGVIREQFF TGCGCCAGCAGCCCCCTAGCGGGAGTCATTCGCGAGCAGTTCTTC
- TRBJ2-1 - TRBV29-1 CSVELSYNEQFF TGCAGCGTTGAACTATCCTACAATGAGCAGTTCTTC
- TRBJ2-7 TRBD2 TRBV30 CAWGEAGALYEQYF TGTGCCTGGGGCGAAGCGGGGGCCTTATACGAGCAGTACTTC
- TRBJ1-2 - TRBV6-6 CASSYSEGSYGYTF TGTGCCAGCAGTTACTCGGAGGGCTCCTATGGCTACACCTTC
few TRBJ2-7 - TRBV13 CASSLGGELYEQYF TGTGCCAGCAGCTTAGGCGGAGAGCTTTACGAGCAGTACTTC
- TRBJ2-2 - TRBV14 CASSQGVSQVNTGELFF TGTGCCAGCAGCCAAGGGGTTTCACAGGTCAACACCGGGGAGCTGTTTTTT
- TRBJ1-1 - TRBV19 CASSIGNTEAFF TGTGCCAGTAGTATCGGTAACACTGAAGCTTTCTTT
few TRBJ1-2 - TRBV19 CASSIVNRVGSLHYGYTF TGTGCCAGTAGTATAGTAAACAGGGTCGGATCTCTGCACTATGGCTACACCTTC
- TRBJ2-7 - TRBV2 CASSDNYEQYF TGTGCCAGCAGTGATAACTACGAGCAGTACTTC
- TRBJ2-1 TRBD1 TRBV5-4 CASSLDPPGQGLNEQFF TGTGCCAGCAGCTTGGATCCCCCGGGACAGGGACTAAATGAGCAGTTCTTC
- TRBJ2-1 - TRBV11-3 CASSLVQDSSYNEQFF TGTGCCAGCAGCTTAGTTCAGGACAGCTCCTACAATGAGCAGTTCTTC
- TRBJ2-3 TRBD2 TRBV9 CASSERGGTDTQYF TGTGCCAGCAGCGAGCGGGGAGGCACAGATACGCAGTATTTT
few TRBJ1-6 - TRBV10-1 CASSLRRESPLHF TGCGCCAGCAGCCTCCGGAGGGAATCACCCCTCCACTTT
- TRBJ2-7 TRBD2 TRBV15 CATSRGTSGYSYEQYF TGTGCCACCAGCAGAGGGACTAGCGGGTATTCCTACGAGCAGTACTTC
- TRBJ2-5 - TRBV11-3 CASSRGRSREEEETQYF TGTGCCAGCAGCCGAGGGCGTTCGCGAGAGGAGGAAGAGACCCAGTACTTC
- TRBJ2-1 TRBD2 TRBV5-1 CASSLLAGGPNNEQFF TGCGCCAGCAGCTTGTTAGCGGGAGGGCCCAACAATGAGCAGTTCTTC
medium-sized TRBJ2-7 TRBD2 TRBV15 CATSPRTSGINEQYF TGTGCCACCAGCCCCCGGACTAGCGGGATCAACGAGCAGTACTTC
- TRBJ2-7 - TRBV7-2 CASSLRRDPYEQYF TGTGCCAGCAGCTTGAGGAGGGACCCCTACGAGCAGTACTTC
- TRBJ2-5 TRBD1 TRBV19 CASSIRDRYQETQYF TGTGCCAGTAGTATTAGGGACAGATACCAAGAGACCCAGTACTTC
- TRBJ2-7 - TRBV30 CAWRGDYGSYEQYF TGTGCCTGGAGGGGAGACTACGGCTCCTACGAGCAGTACTTC
- TRBJ2-2 - TRBV7-9 CASSLEAGLPTGELFF TGTGCCAGCAGCTTAGAAGCGGGCCTGCCCACCGGGGAGCTGTTTTTT
- TRBJ2-4 - TRBV9 CASSVGAENIQYF TGTGCCAGCAGCGTAGGGGCAGAAAACATTCAGTACTTC
few TRBJ1-1 TRBD1 TRBV13 CASSFMGQSNTEAFF TGTGCCAGCAGCTTCATGGGACAGAGTAACACTGAAGCTTTCTTT
- TRBJ2-1 - TRBV27 CATRRGYNEQFF TGTGCCACCCGCCGGGGTTACAATGAGCAGTTCTTC
- TRBJ2-7 TRBD2 TRBV10-2 CASSESTGTTAHEQYF TGCGCCAGCAGTGAGTCCACCGGGACTACCGCACACGAGCAGTACTTC